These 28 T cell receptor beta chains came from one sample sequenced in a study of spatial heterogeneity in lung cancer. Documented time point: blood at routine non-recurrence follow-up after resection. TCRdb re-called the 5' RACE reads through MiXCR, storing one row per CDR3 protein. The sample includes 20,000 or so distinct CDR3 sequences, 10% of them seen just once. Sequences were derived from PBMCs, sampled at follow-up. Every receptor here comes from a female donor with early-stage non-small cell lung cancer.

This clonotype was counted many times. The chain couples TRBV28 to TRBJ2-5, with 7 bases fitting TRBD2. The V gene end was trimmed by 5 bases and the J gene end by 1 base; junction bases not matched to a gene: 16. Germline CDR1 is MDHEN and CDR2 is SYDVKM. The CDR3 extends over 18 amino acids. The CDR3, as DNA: TGTGCCAGCAGTGGACACCTGGGACTCCCGGGGGGCCAAGAGACCCAGTACTTC. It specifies CASSGHLGLPGGQETQYF.

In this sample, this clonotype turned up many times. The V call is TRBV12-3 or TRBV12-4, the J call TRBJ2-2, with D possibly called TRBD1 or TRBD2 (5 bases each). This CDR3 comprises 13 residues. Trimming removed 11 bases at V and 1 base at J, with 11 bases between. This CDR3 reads CACRDQNTGELFF. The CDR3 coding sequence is TGTGCCTGTAGGGACCAGAACACCGGGGAGCTGTTTTTT.

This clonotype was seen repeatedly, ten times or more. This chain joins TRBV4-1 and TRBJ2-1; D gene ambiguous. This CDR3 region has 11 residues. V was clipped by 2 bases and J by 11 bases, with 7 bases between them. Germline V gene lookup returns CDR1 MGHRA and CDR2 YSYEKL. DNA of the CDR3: TGCGCCAGCAGCCAATCACTCCAGCAGTTCTTC. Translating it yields CASSQSLQQFF.

CDR3 sequence: CASSFGLVQRPSYEQYF. CDR3 in DNA: TGTGCCAGCAGCTTTGGACTAGTCCAGAGGCCCTCCTACGAGCAGTACTTC. The chain couples TRBV28 to TRBJ2-7; 7 bases fit TRBD2. From germline, CDR1 is MDHEN and CDR2 SYDVKM. With V trimmed by 6 bases and J by 0 bases, 14 bases remained unmatched. This CDR3 spans 17 amino acids.

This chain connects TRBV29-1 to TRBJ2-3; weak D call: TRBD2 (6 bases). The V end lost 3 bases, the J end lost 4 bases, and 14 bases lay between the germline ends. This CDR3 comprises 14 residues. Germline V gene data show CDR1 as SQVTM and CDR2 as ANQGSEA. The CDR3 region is CSVDRGKGSDTQYF. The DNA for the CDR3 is TGCAGCGTTGATCGGGGGAAAGGATCAGATACGCAGTATTTT.

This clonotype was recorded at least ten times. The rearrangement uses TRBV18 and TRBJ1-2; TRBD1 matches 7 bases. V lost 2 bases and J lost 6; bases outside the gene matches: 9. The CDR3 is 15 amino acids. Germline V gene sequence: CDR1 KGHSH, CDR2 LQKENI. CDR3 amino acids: CASSPAGTETHGYTF. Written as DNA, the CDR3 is TGTGCCAGCTCACCAGCCGGGACAGAGACGCATGGCTACACCTTC.

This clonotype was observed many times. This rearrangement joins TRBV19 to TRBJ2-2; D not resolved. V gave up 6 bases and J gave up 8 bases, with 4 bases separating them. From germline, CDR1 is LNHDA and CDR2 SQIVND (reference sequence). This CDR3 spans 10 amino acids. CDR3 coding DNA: TGTGCCAGTAGCGGAGGGGAGCTGTTTTTT. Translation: CASSGGELFF. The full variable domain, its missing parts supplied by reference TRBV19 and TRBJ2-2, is DGGITQSPKYLFRKEGQNVTLSCEQNLNHDAMYWYRQDPGQGLRLIYYSQIVNDFQKGDIAEGYSVSREKKESFPLTVTSAQKNPTAFYLCASSGGELFFGEGSRLTVL.

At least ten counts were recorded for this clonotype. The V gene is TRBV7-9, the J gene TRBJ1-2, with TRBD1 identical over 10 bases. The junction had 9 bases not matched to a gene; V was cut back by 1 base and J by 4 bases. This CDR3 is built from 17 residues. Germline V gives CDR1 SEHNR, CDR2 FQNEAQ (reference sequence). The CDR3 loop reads CASSLEGTGAGSYGYTF. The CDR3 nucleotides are TGTGCCAGCAGCTTAGAAGGGACAGGGGCCGGCAGCTATGGCTACACCTTC. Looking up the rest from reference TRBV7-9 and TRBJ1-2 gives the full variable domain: DTGVSQNPRHKITKRGQNVTFRCDPISEHNRLYWYRQTLGQGPEFLTYFQNEAQLEKSRLLSDRFSAERPKGSFSTLEIQRTEQGDSAMYLCASSLEGTGAGSYGYTFGSGTRLTVV.

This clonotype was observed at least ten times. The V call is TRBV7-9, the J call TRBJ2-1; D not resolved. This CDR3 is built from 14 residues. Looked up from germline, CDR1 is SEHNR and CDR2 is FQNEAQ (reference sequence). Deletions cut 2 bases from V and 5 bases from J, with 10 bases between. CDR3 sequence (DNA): TGTGCCAGCAGCTTAACGAAAGGCCACAATGAGCAGTTCTTC. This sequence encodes CASSLTKGHNEQFF. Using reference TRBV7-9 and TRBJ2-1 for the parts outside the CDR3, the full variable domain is DTGVSQNPRHKITKRGQNVTFRCDPISEHNRLYWYRQTLGQGPEFLTYFQNEAQLEKSRLLSDRFSAERPKGSFSTLEIQRTEQGDSAMYLCASSLTKGHNEQFFGPGTRLTVL.

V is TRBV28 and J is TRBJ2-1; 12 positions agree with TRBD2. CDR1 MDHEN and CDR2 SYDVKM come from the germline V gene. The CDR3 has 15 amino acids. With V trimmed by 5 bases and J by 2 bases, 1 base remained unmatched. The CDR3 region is CASSLAGGPYNEQFF. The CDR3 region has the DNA TGTGCCAGCAGTCTAGCGGGAGGGCCCTACAATGAGCAGTTCTTC.

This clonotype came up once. The CDR3 coding sequence is TGTGCCAGCAGTGAAGATAGAGGGGCCTACAATGAGCAGTTCTTC. Translating gives CASSEDRGAYNEQFF. This chain joins TRBV25-1 and TRBJ2-1; either TRBD1 or TRBD2 may fit D (5 bases each). The CDR3 length is 15 residues. Per the germline V gene, CDR1 is MGHDK and CDR2 is SYGVNS. The V end lost 2 bases, the J end lost 2 bases, and 10 bases lay between the germline ends.

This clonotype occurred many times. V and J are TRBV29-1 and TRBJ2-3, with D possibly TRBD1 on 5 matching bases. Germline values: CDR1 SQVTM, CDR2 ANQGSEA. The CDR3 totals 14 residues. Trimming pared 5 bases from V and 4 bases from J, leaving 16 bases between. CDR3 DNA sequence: TGCAGCGTTAGGAGACAGAATCGAGCAGATACGCAGTATTTT. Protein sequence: CSVRRQNRADTQYF.

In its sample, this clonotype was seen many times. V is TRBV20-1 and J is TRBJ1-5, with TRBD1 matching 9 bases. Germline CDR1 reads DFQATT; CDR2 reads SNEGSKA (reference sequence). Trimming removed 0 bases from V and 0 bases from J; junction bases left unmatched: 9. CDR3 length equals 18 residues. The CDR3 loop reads CSARDTGGFPYSNQPQHF. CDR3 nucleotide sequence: TGCAGTGCTAGAGACACAGGGGGCTTTCCCTATAGCAATCAGCCCCAGCATTTT.

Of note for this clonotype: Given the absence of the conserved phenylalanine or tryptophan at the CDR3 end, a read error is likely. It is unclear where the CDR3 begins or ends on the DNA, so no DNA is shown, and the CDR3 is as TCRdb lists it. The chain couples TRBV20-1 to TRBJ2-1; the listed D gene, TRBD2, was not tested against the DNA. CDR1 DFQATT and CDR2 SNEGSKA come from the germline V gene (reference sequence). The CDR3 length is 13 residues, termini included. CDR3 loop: CSAGGTSGRAWFL.

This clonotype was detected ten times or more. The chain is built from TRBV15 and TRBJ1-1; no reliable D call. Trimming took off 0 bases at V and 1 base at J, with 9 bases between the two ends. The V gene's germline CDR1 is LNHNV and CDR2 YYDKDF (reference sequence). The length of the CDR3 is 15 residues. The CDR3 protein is CATSRDRGSNTEAFF. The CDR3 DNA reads TGTGCCACCAGCAGAGATCGGGGTTCGAACACTGAAGCTTTCTTT.

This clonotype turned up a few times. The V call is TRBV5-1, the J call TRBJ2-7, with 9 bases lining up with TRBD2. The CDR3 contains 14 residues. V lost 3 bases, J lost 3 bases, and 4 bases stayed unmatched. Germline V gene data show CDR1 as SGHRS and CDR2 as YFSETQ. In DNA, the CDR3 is TGCGCCAGCAGCTCACGACTAGCGGACTACGAGCAGTACTTC. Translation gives CASSSRLADYEQYF.

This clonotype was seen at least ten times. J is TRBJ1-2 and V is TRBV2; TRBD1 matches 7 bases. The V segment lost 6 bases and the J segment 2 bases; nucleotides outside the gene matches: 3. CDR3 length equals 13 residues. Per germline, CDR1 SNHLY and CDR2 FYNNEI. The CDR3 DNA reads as TGTGCCAGCAGCGGGACAGTCAACTATGGCTACACCTTC. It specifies CASSGTVNYGYTF.

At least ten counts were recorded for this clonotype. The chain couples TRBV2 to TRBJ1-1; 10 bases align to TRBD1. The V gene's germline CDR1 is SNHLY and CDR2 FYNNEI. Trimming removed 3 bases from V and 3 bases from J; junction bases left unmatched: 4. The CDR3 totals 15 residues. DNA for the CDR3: TGTGCCAGCAGTGAGTGGGGACAGGGGTACACTGAAGCTTTCTTT. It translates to CASSEWGQGYTEAFF.

The CDR3 here is CASSLGQASTDTQYF. The CDR3 coding sequence is TGCGCCAGCAGCTTGGGGCAAGCTAGCACAGATACGCAGTATTTT. V gene TRBV5-1 combines with J gene TRBJ2-3; D gene ambiguous. This CDR3 region has 15 residues. The V end lost 0 bases, the J end lost 0 bases, and 8 bases lay between the germline ends. Germline-derived CDR1 and CDR2 are SGHRS and YFSETQ.

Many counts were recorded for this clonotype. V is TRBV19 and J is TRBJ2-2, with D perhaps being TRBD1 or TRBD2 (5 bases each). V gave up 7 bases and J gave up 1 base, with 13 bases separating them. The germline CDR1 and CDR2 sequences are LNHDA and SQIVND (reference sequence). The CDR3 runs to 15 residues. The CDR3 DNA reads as TGTGCCAGTACTCCGGGACGGTTGAACACCGGGGAGCTGTTTTTT. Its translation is CASTPGRLNTGELFF.

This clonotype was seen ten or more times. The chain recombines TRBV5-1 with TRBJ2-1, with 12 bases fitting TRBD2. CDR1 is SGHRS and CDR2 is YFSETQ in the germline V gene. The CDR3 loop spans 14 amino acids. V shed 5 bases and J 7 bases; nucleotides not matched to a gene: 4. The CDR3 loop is CASSMTSGGNEQFF. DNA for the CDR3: TGCGCCAGCAGTATGACTAGCGGGGGAAATGAGCAGTTCTTC.

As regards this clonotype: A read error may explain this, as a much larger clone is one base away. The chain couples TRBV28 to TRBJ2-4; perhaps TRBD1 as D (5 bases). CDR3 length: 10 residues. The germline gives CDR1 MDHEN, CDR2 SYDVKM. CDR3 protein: CAEGVDIQNF. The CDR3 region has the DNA TGTGCCGAAGGGGTGGACATTCAGAACTTC. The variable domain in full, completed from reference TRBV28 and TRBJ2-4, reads DVKVTQSSRYLVKRTGEKVFLECVQDMDHENMFWYRQDPGLGLRLIYFSYDVKMKEKGDIPEGYSVSREKKERFSLILESASTNQTSMYLCAEGVDIQNFGAGTRLSVL.

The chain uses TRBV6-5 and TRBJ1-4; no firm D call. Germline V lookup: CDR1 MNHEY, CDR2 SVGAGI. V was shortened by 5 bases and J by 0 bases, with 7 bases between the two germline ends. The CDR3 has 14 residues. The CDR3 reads CASSRFATNEKLFF. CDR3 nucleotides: TGTGCCAGCAGTCGATTTGCAACTAATGAAAAACTGTTTTTT.

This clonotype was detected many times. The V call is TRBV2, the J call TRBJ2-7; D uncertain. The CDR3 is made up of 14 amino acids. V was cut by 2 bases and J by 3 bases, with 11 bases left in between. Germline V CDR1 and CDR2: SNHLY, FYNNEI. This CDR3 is CASSELGSFYEQYF. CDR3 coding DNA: TGTGCCAGCAGTGAACTCGGCAGTTTCTACGAGCAGTACTTC.

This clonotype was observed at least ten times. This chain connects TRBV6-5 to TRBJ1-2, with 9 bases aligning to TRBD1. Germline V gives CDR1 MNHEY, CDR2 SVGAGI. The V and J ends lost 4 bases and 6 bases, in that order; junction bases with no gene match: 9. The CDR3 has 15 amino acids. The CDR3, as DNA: TGTGCCAGCAGTTCGCCGGGACAGGGAGCCCATGGCTACACCTTC. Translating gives CASSSPGQGAHGYTF.

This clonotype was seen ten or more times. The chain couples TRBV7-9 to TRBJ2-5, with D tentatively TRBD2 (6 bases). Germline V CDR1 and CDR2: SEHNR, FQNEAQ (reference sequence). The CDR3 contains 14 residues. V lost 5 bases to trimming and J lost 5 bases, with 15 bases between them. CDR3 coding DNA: TGTGCCAGCAGCCCCTCTAGCGTCGGGGAGACCCAGTACTTC. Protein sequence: CASSPSSVGETQYF.

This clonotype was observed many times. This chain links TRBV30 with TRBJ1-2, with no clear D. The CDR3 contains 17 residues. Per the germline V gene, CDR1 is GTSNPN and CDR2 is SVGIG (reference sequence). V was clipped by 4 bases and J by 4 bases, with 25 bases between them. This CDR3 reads CAWNTLVRERRFYGYTF. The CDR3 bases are TGTGCCTGGAATACGCTCGTTAGGGAGAGGAGATTCTATGGCTACACCTTC.

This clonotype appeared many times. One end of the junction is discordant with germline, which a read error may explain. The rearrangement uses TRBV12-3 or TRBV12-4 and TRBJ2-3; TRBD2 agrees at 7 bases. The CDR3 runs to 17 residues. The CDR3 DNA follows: TGTGCCAGCAGCCTGTGGGAGGGGCGGCGGGAGACAGTTACGCAGTATTTT. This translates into CASSLWEGRRETVTQYF.